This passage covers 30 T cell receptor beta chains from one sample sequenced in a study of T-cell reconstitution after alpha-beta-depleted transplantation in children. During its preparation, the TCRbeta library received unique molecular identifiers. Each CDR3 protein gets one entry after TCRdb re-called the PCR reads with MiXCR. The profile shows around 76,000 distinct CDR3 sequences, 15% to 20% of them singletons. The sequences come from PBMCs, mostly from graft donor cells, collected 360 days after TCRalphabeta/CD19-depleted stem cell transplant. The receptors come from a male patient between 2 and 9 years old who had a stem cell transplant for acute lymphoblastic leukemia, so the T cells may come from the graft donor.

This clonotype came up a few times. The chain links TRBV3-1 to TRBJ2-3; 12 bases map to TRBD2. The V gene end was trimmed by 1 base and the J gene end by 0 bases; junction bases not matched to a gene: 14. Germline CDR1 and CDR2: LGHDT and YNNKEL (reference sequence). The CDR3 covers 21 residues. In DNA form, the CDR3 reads TGTGCCAGCAGCCAAGGATCTAGCTGGACTAGCGGGGTTGCTAGCACAGATACGCAGTATTTT. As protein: CASSQGSSWTSGVASTDTQYF.

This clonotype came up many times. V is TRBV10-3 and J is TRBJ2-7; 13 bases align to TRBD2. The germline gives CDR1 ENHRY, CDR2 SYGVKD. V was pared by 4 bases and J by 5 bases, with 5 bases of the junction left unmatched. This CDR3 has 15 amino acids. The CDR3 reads CAISGGLAGLDEQYF. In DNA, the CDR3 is TGTGCCATCAGTGGGGGACTAGCGGGACTCGACGAGCAGTACTTC.

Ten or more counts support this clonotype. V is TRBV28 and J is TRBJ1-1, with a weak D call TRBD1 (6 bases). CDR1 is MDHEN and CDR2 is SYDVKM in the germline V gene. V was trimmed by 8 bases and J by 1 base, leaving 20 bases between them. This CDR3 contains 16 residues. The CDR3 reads CASPPSLGQQNTEAFF. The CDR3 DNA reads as TGTGCCAGCCCTCCCTCACTCGGACAGCAGAACACTGAAGCTTTCTTT. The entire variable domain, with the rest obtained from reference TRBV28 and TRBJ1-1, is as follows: DVKVTQSSRYLVKRTGEKVFLECVQDMDHENMFWYRQDPGLGLRLIYFSYDVKMKEKGDIPEGYSVSREKKERFSLILESASTNQTSMYLCASPPSLGQQNTEAFFGQGTRLTVV.

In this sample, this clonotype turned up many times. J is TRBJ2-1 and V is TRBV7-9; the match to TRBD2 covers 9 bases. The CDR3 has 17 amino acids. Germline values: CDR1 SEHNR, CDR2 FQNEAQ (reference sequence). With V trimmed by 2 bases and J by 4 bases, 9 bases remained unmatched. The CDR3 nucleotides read TGTGCCAGCAGCTTATGGTGGGCGGGAGGGCCTTACAATGAGCAGTTCTTC. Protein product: CASSLWWAGGPYNEQFF.

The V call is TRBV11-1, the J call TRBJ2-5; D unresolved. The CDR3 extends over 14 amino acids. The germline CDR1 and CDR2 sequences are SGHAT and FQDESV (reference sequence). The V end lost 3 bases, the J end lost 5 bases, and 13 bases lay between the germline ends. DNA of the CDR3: TGTGCCAGCAGCTTCGGAGCTTATGTCGAGACCCAGTACTTC. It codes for CASSFGAYVETQYF.

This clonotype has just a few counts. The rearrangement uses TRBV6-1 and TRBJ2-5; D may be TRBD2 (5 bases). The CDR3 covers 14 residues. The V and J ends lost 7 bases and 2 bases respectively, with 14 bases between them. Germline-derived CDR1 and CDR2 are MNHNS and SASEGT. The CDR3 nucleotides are TGTGCCAGCACCTCATCTAGCTCTCAAGAGACCCAGTACTTC. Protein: CASTSSSSQETQYF.

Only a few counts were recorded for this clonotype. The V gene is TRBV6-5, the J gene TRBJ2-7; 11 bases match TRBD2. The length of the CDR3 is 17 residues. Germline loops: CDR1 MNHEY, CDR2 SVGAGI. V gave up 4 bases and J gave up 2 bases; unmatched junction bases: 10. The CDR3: CASSSAFSGRAAYEQYF. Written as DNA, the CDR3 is TGTGCCAGCAGTTCCGCCTTTAGCGGGAGGGCAGCCTACGAGCAGTACTTC.

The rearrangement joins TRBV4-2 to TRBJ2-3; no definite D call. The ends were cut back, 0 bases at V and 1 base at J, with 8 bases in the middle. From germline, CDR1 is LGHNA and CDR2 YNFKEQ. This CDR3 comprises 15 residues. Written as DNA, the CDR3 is TGTGCCAGCAGCCAAGATCCCTCCCGCACAGATACGCAGTATTTT. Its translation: CASSQDPSRTDTQYF.

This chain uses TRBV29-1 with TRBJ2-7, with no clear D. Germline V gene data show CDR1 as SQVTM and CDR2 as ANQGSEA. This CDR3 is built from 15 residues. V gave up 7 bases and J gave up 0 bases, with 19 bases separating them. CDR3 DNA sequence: TGCAGCGCAGCCGGAAGGGTTGGATCCTCCTACGAGCAGTACTTC. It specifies CSAAGRVGSSYEQYF.

CDR3 amino acids: CASSQQQGHTEAFF. The CDR3 DNA is TGTGCCAGCAGCCAACAACAGGGGCACACTGAAGCTTTCTTT. The chain couples TRBV3-1 to TRBJ1-1, with 7 bases that match TRBD1. V shed 2 bases, J shed 3 bases, and the junction held 3 bases outside the gene matches. The CDR3 spans 14 residues. Looked up from germline, CDR1 is LGHDT and CDR2 is YNNKEL (reference sequence).

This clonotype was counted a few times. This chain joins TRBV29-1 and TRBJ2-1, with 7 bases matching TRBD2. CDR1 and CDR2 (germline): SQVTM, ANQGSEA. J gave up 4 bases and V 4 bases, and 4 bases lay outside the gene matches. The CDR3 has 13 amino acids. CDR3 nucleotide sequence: TGCAGCGTTGTTGGGGGGGGATACAATGAGCAGTTCTTC. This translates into CSVVGGGYNEQFF.

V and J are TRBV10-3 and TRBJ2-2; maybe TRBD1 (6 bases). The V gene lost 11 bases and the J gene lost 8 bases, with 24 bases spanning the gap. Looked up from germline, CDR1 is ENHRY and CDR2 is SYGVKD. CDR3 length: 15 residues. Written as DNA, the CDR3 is TGTGCCGCCACCACAGGGACCACGTATTGGGGGGAGCTGTTTTTT. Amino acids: CAATTGTTYWGELFF.

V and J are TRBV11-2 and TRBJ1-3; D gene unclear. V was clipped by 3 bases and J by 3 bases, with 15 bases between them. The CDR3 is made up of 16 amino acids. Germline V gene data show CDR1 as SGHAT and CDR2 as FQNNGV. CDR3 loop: CASSFDREAGGNTIYF. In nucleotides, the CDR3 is TGTGCCAGCAGCTTCGACCGGGAGGCAGGTGGAAACACCATATATTTT.

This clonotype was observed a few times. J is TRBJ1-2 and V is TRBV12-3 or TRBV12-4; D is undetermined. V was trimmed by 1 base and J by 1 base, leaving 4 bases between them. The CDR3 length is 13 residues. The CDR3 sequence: CASSLGSNYGYTF. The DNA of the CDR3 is TGTGCCAGCAGTTTAGGTAGTAACTATGGCTACACCTTC.

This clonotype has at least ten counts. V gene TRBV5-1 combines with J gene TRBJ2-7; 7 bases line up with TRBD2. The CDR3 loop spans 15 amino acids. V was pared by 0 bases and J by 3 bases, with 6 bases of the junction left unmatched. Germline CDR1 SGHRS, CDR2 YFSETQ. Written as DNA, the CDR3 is TGCGCCAGCAGCTTGGGGGGGGGAGGAAGCTACGAGCAGTACTTC. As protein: CASSLGGGGSYEQYF.

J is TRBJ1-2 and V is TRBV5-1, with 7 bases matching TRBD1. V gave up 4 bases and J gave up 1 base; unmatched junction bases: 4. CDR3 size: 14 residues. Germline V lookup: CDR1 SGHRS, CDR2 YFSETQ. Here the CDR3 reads CASSPGQLNYGYTF. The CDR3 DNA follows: TGCGCCAGCAGCCCGGGACAGCTTAACTATGGCTACACCTTC. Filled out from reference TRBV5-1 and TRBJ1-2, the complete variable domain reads KAGVTQTPRYLIKTRGQQVTLSCSPISGHRSVSWYQQTPGQGLQFLFEYFSETQRNKGNFPGRFSGRQFSNSRSEMNVSTLELGDSALYLCASSPGQLNYGYTFGSGTRLTVV.

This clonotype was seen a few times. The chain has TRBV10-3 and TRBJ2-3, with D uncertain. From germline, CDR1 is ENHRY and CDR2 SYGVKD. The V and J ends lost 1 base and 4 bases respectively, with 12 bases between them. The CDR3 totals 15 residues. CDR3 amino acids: CAISEFPVNADTQYF. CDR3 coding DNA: TGTGCCATCAGTGAGTTCCCGGTAAACGCAGATACGCAGTATTTT.

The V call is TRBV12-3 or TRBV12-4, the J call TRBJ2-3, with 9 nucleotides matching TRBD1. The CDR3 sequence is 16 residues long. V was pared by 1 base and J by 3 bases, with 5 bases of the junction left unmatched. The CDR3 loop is CASSLGGQGRTDTQYF. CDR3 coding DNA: TGTGCCAGCAGTTTAGGGGGACAGGGACGGACAGATACGCAGTATTTT.

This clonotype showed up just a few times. The CDR3 DNA sequence: TGTGCCAGCTCACCAGTAGTCACCGGGGAGCTGTTTTTT. Protein: CASSPVVTGELFF. V usage is TRBV18 and J usage is TRBJ2-2, with D unclear. The germline gives CDR1 KGHSH, CDR2 LQKENI. V dropped 2 bases and J dropped 4 bases, with 5 bases sitting between them. The CDR3 consists of 13 residues.

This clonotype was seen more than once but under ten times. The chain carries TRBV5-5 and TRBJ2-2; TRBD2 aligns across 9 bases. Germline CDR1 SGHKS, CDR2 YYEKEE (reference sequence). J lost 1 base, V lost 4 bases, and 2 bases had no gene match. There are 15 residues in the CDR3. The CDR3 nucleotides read TGTGCCAGCAGCAATAGCGGGAGGAACACCGGGGAGCTGTTTTTT. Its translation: CASSNSGRNTGELFF.

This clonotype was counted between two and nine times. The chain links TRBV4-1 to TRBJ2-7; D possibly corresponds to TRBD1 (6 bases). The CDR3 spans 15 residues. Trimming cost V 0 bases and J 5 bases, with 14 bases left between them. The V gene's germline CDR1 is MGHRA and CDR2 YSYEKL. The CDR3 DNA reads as TGCGCCAGCAGCCAAGATCGGGTCAGGGGAGACGAGCAGTACTTC. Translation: CASSQDRVRGDEQYF.

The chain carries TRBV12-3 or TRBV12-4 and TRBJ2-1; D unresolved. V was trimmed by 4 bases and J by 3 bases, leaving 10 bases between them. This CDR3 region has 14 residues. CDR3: CASSSQTLYNEQFF. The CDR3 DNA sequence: TGTGCCAGCAGTTCACAGACCCTCTACAATGAGCAGTTCTTC.

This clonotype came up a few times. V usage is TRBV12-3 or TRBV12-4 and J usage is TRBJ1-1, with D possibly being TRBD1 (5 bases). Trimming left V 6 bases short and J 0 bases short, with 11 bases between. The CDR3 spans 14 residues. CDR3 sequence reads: CASRLSQVNTEAFF. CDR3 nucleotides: TGTGCCAGCAGGTTATCACAGGTGAACACTGAAGCTTTCTTT.

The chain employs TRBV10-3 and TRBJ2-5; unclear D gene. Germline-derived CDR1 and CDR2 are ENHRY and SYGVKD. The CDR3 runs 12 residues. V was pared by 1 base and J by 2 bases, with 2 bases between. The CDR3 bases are TGTGCCATCAGTGAGTGGCAAGAGACCCAGTACTTC. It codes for CAISEWQETQYF.

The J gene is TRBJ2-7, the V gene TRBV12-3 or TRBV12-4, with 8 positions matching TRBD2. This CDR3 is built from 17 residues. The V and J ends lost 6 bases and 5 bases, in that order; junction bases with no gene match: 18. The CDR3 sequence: CASRPGYEGRGRNEQYF. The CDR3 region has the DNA TGTGCCAGCAGGCCCGGTTATGAGGGGCGCGGGAGGAACGAGCAGTACTTC.

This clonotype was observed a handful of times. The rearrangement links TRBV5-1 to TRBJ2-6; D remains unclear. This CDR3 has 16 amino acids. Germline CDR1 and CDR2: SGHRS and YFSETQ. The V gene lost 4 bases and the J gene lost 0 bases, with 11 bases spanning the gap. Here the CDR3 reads CASSRIQSSGANVLTF. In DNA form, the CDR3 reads TGCGCCAGCAGCAGAATACAGAGCTCTGGGGCCAACGTCCTGACTTTC.

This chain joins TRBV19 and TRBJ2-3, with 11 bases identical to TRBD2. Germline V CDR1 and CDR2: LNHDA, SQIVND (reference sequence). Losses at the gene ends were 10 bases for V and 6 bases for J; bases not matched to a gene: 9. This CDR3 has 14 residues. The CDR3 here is CATQTGLAEDTQYF. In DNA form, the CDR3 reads TGTGCCACCCAAACGGGACTAGCGGAGGATACGCAGTATTTT. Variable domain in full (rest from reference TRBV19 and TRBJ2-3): DGGITQSPKYLFRKEGQNVTLSCEQNLNHDAMYWYRQDPGQGLRLIYYSQIVNDFQKGDIAEGYSVSREKKESFPLTVTSAQKNPTAFYLCATQTGLAEDTQYFGPGTRLTVL.

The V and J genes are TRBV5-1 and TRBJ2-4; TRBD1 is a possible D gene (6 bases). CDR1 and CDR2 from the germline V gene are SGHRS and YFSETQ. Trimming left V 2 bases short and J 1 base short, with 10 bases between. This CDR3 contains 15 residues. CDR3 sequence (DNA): TGCGCCAGCAGCTTAACAGGGAAGGCCAAAAACATTCAGTACTTC. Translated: CASSLTGKAKNIQYF. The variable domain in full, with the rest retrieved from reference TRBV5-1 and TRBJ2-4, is KAGVTQTPRYLIKTRGQQVTLSCSPISGHRSVSWYQQTPGQGLQFLFEYFSETQRNKGNFPGRFSGRQFSNSRSEMNVSTLELGDSALYLCASSLTGKAKNIQYFGAGTRLSVL.

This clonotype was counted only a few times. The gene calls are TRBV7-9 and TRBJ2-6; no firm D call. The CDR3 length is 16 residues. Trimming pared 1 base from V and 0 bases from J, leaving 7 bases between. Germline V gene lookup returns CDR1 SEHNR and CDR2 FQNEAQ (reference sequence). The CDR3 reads CASSLDRNSGANVLTF. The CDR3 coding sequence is TGTGCCAGCAGCTTAGACCGAAACTCTGGGGCCAACGTCCTGACTTTC.

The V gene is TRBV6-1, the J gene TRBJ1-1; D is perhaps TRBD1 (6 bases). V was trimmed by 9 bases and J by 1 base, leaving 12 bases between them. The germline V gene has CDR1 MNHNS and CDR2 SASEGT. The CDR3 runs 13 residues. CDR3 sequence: CASRPGQNTEAFF. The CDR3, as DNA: TGTGCCAGTCGGCCGGGACAGAACACTGAAGCTTTCTTT.